A single T cell receptor beta chain is shown here with its context. Its antigen is unknown. The V gene end was trimmed by 4 bases and the J gene end by 9 bases; junction bases not matched to a gene: 3. This CDR3 is 14 amino acids long. From germline, CDR1 is LGHNA and CDR2 YSLEER. The sample originates from a study of blood T cells in healthy people across ages. Study results and caveats: Greater diversity and more naive CD4+ cells were seen in long-lived donors than in aged donors. Roughly linear age-related decline in beta diversity appeared, significant by age approximately 41.

Primed by a sample-barcoded 5' primer and a J-beta primer mix, a second PCR proceeded for about 7 to 11 cycles. Template switching added a 12-random-nucleotide identifier to every cDNA molecule. There were at least 3 million CDR3-containing paired-end reads obtained from each sample. TCRdb called the 5' RACE reads again in MiXCR, with one record for every CDR3 protein. The table shows hundreds of thousands of distinct CDR3 sequences, with 35% to 40% occurring only once. The sequence derives from a man between 18 and 29 years old in good health. The specimen was blood. The chain couples TRBV4-3 to TRBJ1-6; 10 bases are shared with TRBD1. The CDR3 sequence is CASSPGTGASPLHF. The CDR3 DNA follows: TGCGCCAGCAGCCCCGGGACAGGGGCTTCACCCCTCCACTTT.